Below, 9 T cell receptor beta chains from the same sample are listed, as sequenced in a study of shared clonotypes between healthy human individuals. Data came from immunoSEQ multiplex PCR; TCRdb stores just in-frame clones and leaves some out. This table holds about 2.3 million clones, approximately 93% found once. The sequenced sample was naive CD4+ T cells from PBMCs. Indicated subset: CD45RA+ positively selected. The receptors were sampled from a man between 18 and 35 years old in good health. Some clones in this sample may be carry-over from other donors' samples.

This chain joins TRBV18 and TRBJ1-1; weak D call: TRBD1 (5 bases). The CDR3 has 15 amino acids. V was pared by 4 bases and J by 0 bases, with 12 bases between. Germline values: CDR1 KGHSH, CDR2 LQKENI. In DNA form, the CDR3 reads TGTGCCAGCTCACTTTACAGGAATATGAACACTGAAGCTTTCTTT. It encodes CASSLYRNMNTEAFF.

The count of this clone is one. The chain recombines TRBV6-5 with TRBJ1-4; perhaps TRBD1 as D (5 bases). V shed 6 bases and J shed 8 bases, with 19 bases lying between them. This CDR3 contains 15 residues. In germline, CDR1 is MNHEY, CDR2 SVGAGI. The CDR3 DNA follows: TGTGCCAGCAGCACAGGTGGCAGAATCATCGAAAAACTGTTTTTT. This encodes CASSTGGRIIEKLFF.

The table lists this clone with a few counts. This chain uses TRBV7-3 with TRBJ2-2; D remains ambiguous. The CDR3 runs to 14 residues. Germline CDR1 SGHTA, CDR2 FQGTGA. Between the trimmed V and J ends, which lost 1 base and 6 bases, there was a span of 9 bases. CDR3 amino acids: CASSLKHRSGELFF. As DNA, the CDR3 is TGTGCCAGCAGCTTAAAGCATCGTTCCGGGGAGCTGTTTTTT.

The chain links TRBV9 to TRBJ2-1; TRBD1 or TRBD2 may be the D gene (5 bases each). Germline-derived CDR1 and CDR2 are SGDLS and YYNGEE. The CDR3 length is 13 residues. V was clipped by 4 bases and J by 12 bases, with 17 bases between them. The CDR3 region has the DNA TGTGCCAGCAGCCCGGCCCGCCATGGGGGGCAGTTCTTC. Its protein product is CASSPARHGGQFF.

V usage is TRBV12-5 and J usage is TRBJ1-5; D unclear. The CDR3 runs to 16 residues. Deletions cut 0 bases from V and 2 bases from J, with 11 bases between. Germline V lookup: CDR1 LGHNT, CDR2 FRNRAP. CDR3: CASGLVGVDGNQPQHF. In nucleotides, the CDR3 is TGTGCTAGTGGTTTGGTTGGGGTGGATGGCAATCAGCCCCAGCATTTT.

This clone was seen a single time. The V call is TRBV4-2, the J call TRBJ2-3; 7 bases are shared with TRBD2. Trimming cost V 5 bases and J 0 bases; bases outside gene matches: 5. Germline V gene lookup returns CDR1 LGHNA and CDR2 YNFKEQ. CDR3 length equals 15 residues. DNA for the CDR3: TGTGCCAGCAGCTCTAGCGGTACTAGCACAGATACGCAGTATTTT. Its protein product is CASSSSGTSTDTQYF.

The J gene is TRBJ1-4, the V gene TRBV6-1, with TRBD1 matching over 7 bases. Looked up from germline, CDR1 is MNHNS and CDR2 is SASEGT. The CDR3 totals 16 residues. V shed 2 bases and J 2 bases; nucleotides not matched to a gene: 5. This chain's CDR3 is CASSEQGVRTNEKLFF. The DNA for the CDR3 is TGTGCCAGCAGTGAACAGGGGGTGAGGACTAATGAAAAACTGTTTTTT.

The chain links TRBV7-8 to TRBJ1-3; D gene unclear. Trimming left V 5 bases short and J 1 base short, with 18 bases between. Germline CDR1 is SGHVS and CDR2 is FQNEAQ. The CDR3 consists of 17 residues. DNA for the CDR3: TGTGCCAGCAGCCCTTTCCCCGTCAAGGAATCTGGAAACACCATATATTTT. It encodes CASSPFPVKESGNTIYF.

The V gene is TRBV11-2, the J gene TRBJ2-2; TRBD1 agrees at 7 bases. CDR3 length: 13 residues. Germline V gene data show CDR1 as SGHAT and CDR2 as FQNNGV. V trimming: 7 bases; J trimming: 6 bases; junction bases outside the gene matches: 5. The CDR3: CASTRGRPGELFF. The CDR3 nucleotides read TGTGCCAGCACGAGGGGGCGTCCCGGGGAGCTGTTTTTT.